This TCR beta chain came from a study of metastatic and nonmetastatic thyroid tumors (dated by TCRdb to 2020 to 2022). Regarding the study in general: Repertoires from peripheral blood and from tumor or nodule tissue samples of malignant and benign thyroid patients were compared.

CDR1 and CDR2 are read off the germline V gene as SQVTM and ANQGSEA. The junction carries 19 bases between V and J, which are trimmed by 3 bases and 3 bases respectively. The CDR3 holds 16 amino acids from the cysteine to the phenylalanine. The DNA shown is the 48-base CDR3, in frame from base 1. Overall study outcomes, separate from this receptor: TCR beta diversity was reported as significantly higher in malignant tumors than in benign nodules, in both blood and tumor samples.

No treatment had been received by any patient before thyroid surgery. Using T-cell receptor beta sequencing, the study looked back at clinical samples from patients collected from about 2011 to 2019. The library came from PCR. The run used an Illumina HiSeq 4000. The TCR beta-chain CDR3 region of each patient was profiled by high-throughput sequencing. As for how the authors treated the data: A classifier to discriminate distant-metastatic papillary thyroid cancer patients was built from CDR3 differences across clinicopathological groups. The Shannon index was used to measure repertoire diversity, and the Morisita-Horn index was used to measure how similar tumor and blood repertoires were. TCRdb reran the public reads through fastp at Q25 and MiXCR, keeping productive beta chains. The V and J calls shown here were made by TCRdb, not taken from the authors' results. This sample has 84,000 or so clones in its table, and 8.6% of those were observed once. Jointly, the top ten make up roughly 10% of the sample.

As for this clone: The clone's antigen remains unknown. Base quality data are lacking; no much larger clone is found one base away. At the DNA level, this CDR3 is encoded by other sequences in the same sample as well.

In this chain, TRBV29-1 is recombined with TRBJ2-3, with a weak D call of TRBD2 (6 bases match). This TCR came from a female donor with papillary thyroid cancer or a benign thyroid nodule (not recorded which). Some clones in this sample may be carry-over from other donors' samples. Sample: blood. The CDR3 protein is CSVDPSGIGRTDTQYF. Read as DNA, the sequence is TGCAGCGTTGATCCCAGTGGAATAGGGAGGACAGATACGCAGTATTTT.